This TCR beta chain was obtained from a study of Graves' ophthalmopathy and Graves' hyperthyroidism (dated by TCRdb to the late 2010s). Broadly, across the study: Peripheral blood was collected at initial diagnosis, before any treatment. The study used TCR beta repertoire signatures to distinguish Graves' ophthalmopathy from Graves' hyperthyroidism and to predict progression to ophthalmopathy. In total, some 130 blood samples were TCR-sequenced: 40 to 45 ophthalmopathy, roughly 77 hyperthyroidism and around 17 hyperthyroidism-to-ophthalmopathy patients. To explore V-J signatures distinguishing ophthalmopathy from hyperthyroidism, a discovery set of 100 patients (roughly 42 ophthalmopathy, 55 to 60 stable hyperthyroidism) was enrolled. For independent validation, a separate cohort was made up of 18 to 20 hyperthyroidism patients plus 17 patients who later progressed from hyperthyroidism to ophthalmopathy. In several hyperthyroidism patients, the T-cell repertoires found in thyroid tissue were compared with those found in blood. After sampling, hyperthyroidism patients received methimazole starting at 30 mg daily, and ophthalmopathy patients received high-dose intravenous methylprednisolone. For training and testing, the 100 patients in the discovery cohort were randomly divided in a 7:3 ratio.

The ophthalmopathy patients had moderately to severely active disease, with a Clinical Activity Score of 3 or higher, a NOSPECS grade of 4 or higher, and a disease duration of less than 3 months. Patients were excluded if they had other autoimmune diseases, uncontrolled infections, pregnancy or lactation. Clinical symptoms, serum thyroxine, TRAb, thyroid ultrasound and orbital computed tomography were used for diagnosis. Ficoll-Paque density gradient centrifugation was used to isolate PBMCs from around 10 ml of fresh peripheral blood. Total RNA was extracted with Trizol reagent and quality-checked on an Agilent 2100 Bioanalyzer. General findings and caveats noted by the study authors: The 13-signature model separated ophthalmopathy from stable hyperthyroidism with around 90% sensitivity and just under 84% specificity in cross-validation, and 80%/75% in the test set. No statistical method was used to set the sample size in advance, and the investigators knew which group each participant was assigned to. In validation, the model predicted ophthalmopathy progression with less than 71% sensitivity and roughly 72% specificity; eleven to twelve predicted patients were CT-confirmed with GO in a median of around 6 months. Among expanded thyroid clonotypes with frequency above 0.001, most also showed up in blood, which suggests that blood repertoires may reflect the thyroid immune response.

TCR beta CDR3 regions were amplified from RNA transcripts for repertoire sequencing. The first round was an RT-PCR using HTBI primers with the Qiagen OneStep RT-PCR kit, and this first round was followed by a second-round multiplex PCR, then size selection and purification. The libraries underwent paired-end sequencing with 100 bp reads on an Illumina HiSeq2000. The authors' analysis ran thus. Reads were processed with SOAPnuke, discarding reads with adapters, uncalled bases, mean Phred below 15, or no exact constant-primer or identifier match. High-quality paired reads were merged with COPE v1.2.5. Clonotypes were defined as unique nucleotide sequences and were aligned to IMGT TRB V, D and J references using MiTCR v1.1. The analysis was limited to V-J combinations with a frequency above 0.0001, which together covered 99% to 99.2% of the repertoires. For each V-J combination, a TCR clonal expansion and chaos score was defined as the ratio of F50 clonal expansion to chaos observed in the TCRdist matrix. Welch's t-statistics and random forest were used to reduce features to some 13 V-J combinations, which were fed into a naive Bayes classifier. Thyroid-blood repertoire similarity was quantified with the Morisita-Horn index. TCRdb trimmed the raw reads at Q25, called clones with MiXCR and kept productive beta chains. When rows share a CDR3 protein, they turn into one entry using the most common DNA and genes. TCRdb's processing, not the authors' own work, is the source of the V and J calls. For this sample the table gives 200,000 to 250,000 distinct CDR3 sequences, of which 25% to 35% were detected only once. The ten largest account for approximately 9.1% of the sample.

This clonotype has ten or more counts. This clone's antigen is unknown. The sample holds no much larger clone one base away, and base qualities are not on file. From the cysteine up to the phenylalanine, the CDR3 has a length of 16 residues. The retained sequence is limited to the CDR3, 48 bases, with the frame set at the first base. Via the germline V gene, CDR1 is MNHEY and CDR2 SVGEGT. Trimming takes 2 bases from V and 4 bases from J, and the germline ends sit 18 bases apart. Sequencing was carried out using peripheral blood. This chain is built from TRBV6-2 or TRBV6-3 and TRBJ2-7, and perhaps TRBD1 as D gene, on 6 matching bases. The receptor comes from a man aged 50-60 years with Graves' ophthalmopathy. Donor details come from another sample of the same person, matched by shared clones. The base sequence is TGTGCCAGCAGTTACCCGCCCCAGGGGTTGCCTTACGAGCAGTACTTC. This codes for CASSYPPQGLPYEQYF.